The 28 T cell receptor beta chains listed next were all sequenced from one sample in a study of T cells in Graves' hyperthyroidism and ophthalmopathy. TCR beta CDR3 regions were amplified from RNA. HTBI primers were employed in a first-round RT-PCR of the TCR CDR3. TCRdb processed the multiplex PCR reads anew with MiXCR; each CDR3 protein has one entry. The table has 410,000 or so distinct CDR3 sequences, roughly 15% seen once. Specimen: blood. These receptors all stem from a man between 18 and 29 years old with Graves' ophthalmopathy.

CDR3 sequence: CASARGQQETQYF. The DNA for the CDR3 is TGCGCCAGTGCTAGGGGCCAGCAAGAGACCCAGTACTTC. The J gene is TRBJ2-5, the V gene TRBV10-1; D perhaps matches TRBD1 (5 bases). Germline V lookup: CDR1 WNHNN, CDR2 SYGVQD (reference sequence). This CDR3 contains 13 residues. Trimming pared 9 bases from V and 2 bases from J, leaving 13 bases between.

This clonotype has at least ten counts. The rearrangement joins TRBV12-3 or TRBV12-4 to TRBJ2-3; 7 positions agree with TRBD2. V was clipped by 3 bases and J by 2 bases; unmatched bases: 5. The CDR3 contains 15 residues. For the CDR3, the DNA is TGTGCCAGCAGTTTCGCGCGGGGGAACACAGATACGCAGTATTTT. This gives the protein CASSFARGNTDTQYF.

This clonotype was counted between two and nine times. CDR3 amino acids: CASSTNQETQYF. In nucleotides, the CDR3 is TGTGCCAGCAGCACAAACCAAGAGACCCAGTACTTC. This chain uses TRBV9 with TRBJ2-5; the D is unclear. The V end was cut by 4 bases, the J end by 0 bases, with 4 bases between. The germline CDR1 and CDR2 sequences are SGDLS and YYNGEE. The CDR3 runs to 12 residues.

This clonotype was detected many times. This CDR3 reads CASSLATGGQYEQYF. Here the CDR3 DNA reads TGTGCCAGCAGCTTAGCAACAGGGGGCCAATACGAGCAGTACTTC. This rearrangement joins TRBV7-2 to TRBJ2-7; 9 bases are shared with TRBD1. The V segment lost 0 bases and the J segment 4 bases; nucleotides outside the gene matches: 4. The CDR3 has 15 amino acids. The germline V gene has CDR1 SGHTA and CDR2 FQGNSA. Filled out from reference TRBV7-2 and TRBJ2-7, the complete variable domain reads GAGVSQSPSNKVTEKGKDVELRCDPISGHTALYWYRQSLGQGLEFLIYFQGNSAPDKSGLPSDRFSAERTGGSVSTLTIQRTQQEDSAVYLCASSLATGGQYEQYFGPGTRLTVT.

This clonotype was seen at least ten times. The rearrangement uses TRBV5-1 and TRBJ2-3; TRBD2 is a possible D gene (5 bases). Germline assignment: CDR1 SGHRS and CDR2 YFSETQ. Trimming removed 0 bases at V and 1 base at J, with 12 bases between. The CDR3 extends over 16 amino acids. CDR3 region: CASSLGRRSGTDTQYF. The CDR3 bases are TGCGCCAGCAGCTTGGGGAGGCGGAGCGGCACAGATACGCAGTATTTT.

This clonotype was seen a handful of times. The genes are TRBV2 and TRBJ2-5; D tentatively reads TRBD1 or TRBD2 (7 bases each). Trimming took off 3 bases at V and 3 bases at J, with 14 bases between the two ends. Germline CDR1 is SNHLY and CDR2 is FYNNEI. The CDR3 length is 15 residues. Here the CDR3 reads CASSEQGGAKETQYF. In nucleotides, the CDR3 is TGTGCCAGCAGTGAGCAGGGGGGGGCAAAAGAGACCCAGTACTTC.

This clonotype occurred a few times. The gene calls are TRBV6-1 and TRBJ1-2; D ambiguous. From germline, CDR1 is MNHNS and CDR2 SASEGT. The CDR3 has 13 amino acids. The V end lost 5 bases, the J end lost 6 bases, and 13 bases lay between the germline ends. The CDR3 protein is CASSQLYSNGYTF. The CDR3 region has the DNA TGTGCCAGCAGTCAATTATACAGCAATGGCTACACCTTC.

This clonotype showed up many times. The chain couples TRBV3-1 to TRBJ1-2; 10 positions agree with TRBD1. The germline CDR1 and CDR2 sequences are LGHDT and YNNKEL (reference sequence). The length of the CDR3 is 15 residues. Trimming cost V 3 bases and J 8 bases; bases outside gene matches: 9. This CDR3 is CASSHETGGIGGYTF. Here the CDR3 DNA reads TGTGCCAGCAGCCATGAGACAGGGGGCATTGGGGGCTACACCTTC.

This rearrangement joins TRBV19 to TRBJ1-6; 8 bases match TRBD1. Germline V lookup: CDR1 LNHDA, CDR2 SQIVND (reference sequence). The length of the CDR3 is 14 residues. The trim removed 10 bases at V and 5 bases at J, leaving 7 bases unmatched. The CDR3 region is CATADRGDNSPLHF. The CDR3 DNA follows: TGTGCCACCGCCGACAGGGGAGATAATTCACCCCTCCACTTT.

This clonotype has ten or more counts. The V and J genes are TRBV12-3 or TRBV12-4 and TRBJ2-3, with D uncertain. The V end was cut by 4 bases, the J end by 0 bases, with 20 bases between. This CDR3 contains 18 residues. The CDR3 sequence: CASSYILNTARSTDTQYF. The CDR3 nucleotides are TGTGCCAGCAGTTATATCCTTAACACAGCCCGTAGCACAGATACGCAGTATTTT.

This clonotype was recorded at least ten times. This chain links TRBV11-2 with TRBJ2-7, with 9 nucleotides matching TRBD1. The J segment lost 5 bases and the V segment lost 5 bases, leaving 10 bases of the junction unmatched. Germline loops: CDR1 SGHAT, CDR2 FQNNGV. The CDR3 loop spans 15 amino acids. CDR3 nucleotide sequence: TGTGCCAGCAGCCAGGTGGGGACAGGGTATGACGAGCAGTACTTC. Its translation: CASSQVGTGYDEQYF.

This chain connects TRBV7-9 to TRBJ2-7, with no clear D. V lost 6 bases and J lost 3, with 15 bases in between. Per germline, CDR1 SEHNR and CDR2 FQNEAQ (reference sequence). The CDR3 covers 14 residues. The CDR3 DNA follows: TGTGCCAGCAGTACCGAAAGCGTCTACTACGAGCAGTACTTC. Translated: CASSTESVYYEQYF.

As for this clonotype: A junction end diverges from the germline sequence, so it may reflect a read error. The rearrangement joins TRBV7-6 to TRBJ1-1; 7 bases match TRBD1. Per germline, CDR1 SGHVS and CDR2 FNYEAQ. The length of the CDR3 is 15 residues. The CDR3 reads CTSSPRQGGNTEAFF. CDR3 DNA: TGTACCAGCAGCCCGAGACAGGGAGGGAACACTGAAGCTTTCTTT.

Ten or more counts support this clonotype. V is TRBV7-8 and J is TRBJ2-4, with D maybe TRBD1 (6 bases). The CDR3 totals 14 residues. V lost 1 base and J 5 bases, leaving 9 bases between the germline ends. CDR1 and CDR2 (germline): SGHVS, FQNEAQ. The CDR3 DNA sequence: TGTGCCAGCAGCTTAGATCCAGGGGAAAACATTCAGTACTTC. This sequence encodes CASSLDPGENIQYF. Full variable domain (outside the CDR3, taken from reference TRBV7-8 and TRBJ2-4): GAGVSQSPRYKVAKRGQDVALRCDPISGHVSLFWYQQALGQGPEFLTYFQNEAQLDKSGLPSDRFFAERPEGSVSTLKIQRTQQEDSAVYLCASSLDPGENIQYFGAGTRLSVL.

This clonotype was detected ten times or more. This chain links TRBV30 with TRBJ1-1, with TRBD1 identical over 7 bases. V was pared by 7 bases and J by 4 bases, with 9 bases of the junction left unmatched. Per the germline V gene, CDR1 is GTSNPN and CDR2 is SVGIG (reference sequence). CDR3 length: 13 residues. The CDR3 sequence: CAYFRDSGTEAFF. CDR3 sequence (DNA): TGTGCCTATTTCCGGGACAGTGGCACTGAAGCTTTCTTT.

The table lists this clonotype with many counts. The rearrangement joins TRBV5-1 to TRBJ1-4; D possibly corresponds to TRBD1 (6 bases). CDR1 and CDR2 (germline): SGHRS, YFSETQ. V was shortened by 5 bases and J by 5 bases, with 13 bases between the two germline ends. The CDR3 covers 14 residues. CDR3 sequence (DNA): TGCGCCAGCAGTAGCAGGGGCGCGAATGAAAAACTGTTTTTT. It encodes CASSSRGANEKLFF. The entire variable domain, with the rest obtained from reference TRBV5-1 and TRBJ1-4, is as follows: KAGVTQTPRYLIKTRGQQVTLSCSPISGHRSVSWYQQTPGQGLQFLFEYFSETQRNKGNFPGRFSGRQFSNSRSEMNVSTLELGDSALYLCASSSRGANEKLFFGSGTQLSVL.

This clonotype was observed at least ten times. The rearrangement links TRBV7-3 to TRBJ2-7; TRBD1 agrees at 9 bases. Germline lookup yields CDR1 SGHTA and CDR2 FQGTGA. This CDR3 is built from 14 residues. Unmatched junction bases numbered 6, after V lost 5 bases and J lost 4 bases. The CDR3 DNA reads TGTGCCAGCAGCCCGGCAGGGACAGGGTACGAGCAGTACTTC. It is translated as CASSPAGTGYEQYF.

At least ten counts were recorded for this clonotype. This sequence joins TRBV6-2 or TRBV6-3 and TRBJ1-6; the D is unclear. The germline V gene has CDR1 MNHEY and CDR2 SVGEGT. V was cut by 2 bases and J by 9 bases, with 11 bases left in between. This CDR3 spans 14 amino acids. Written as DNA, the CDR3 is TGTGCCAGCAGTTACGGAGGAGAGGTTTCACCCCTCCACTTT. Translating it yields CASSYGGEVSPLHF.

In its sample, this clonotype was seen a few times. V and J are TRBV9 and TRBJ2-3; no clear D gene. V was clipped by 3 bases and J by 6 bases, with 11 bases between them. Per germline, CDR1 SGDLS and CDR2 YYNGEE. The CDR3 length is 13 residues. The CDR3 reads CASSAYVGDTQYF. CDR3 coding DNA: TGTGCCAGCAGCGCGTATGTCGGGGATACGCAGTATTTT.

The table lists this clonotype with many counts. The chain couples TRBV3-1 to TRBJ2-4; TRBD2 agrees at 9 bases. J was trimmed by 7 bases and V by 3 bases; bases with no gene match: 13. Germline V gene lookup returns CDR1 LGHDT and CDR2 YNNKEL (reference sequence). The CDR3 is 17 amino acids. The CDR3 DNA follows: TGTGCCAGCAGCCAGGCTGCTGATAGCGGGAGAGGGAACATTCAGTACTTC. Translated: CASSQAADSGRGNIQYF.

This clonotype occurred many times. The J gene is TRBJ2-4, the V gene TRBV5-1; the D is unclear. Germline-derived CDR1 and CDR2 are SGHRS and YFSETQ. This CDR3 spans 16 amino acids. Trimming removed 0 bases at V and 0 bases at J, with 10 bases between. In DNA form, the CDR3 reads TGCGCCAGCAGCTTGGCCGAAGGGTTAGCCAAAAACATTCAGTACTTC. Residues: CASSLAEGLAKNIQYF.

This clonotype was found many times. This chain connects TRBV6-1 to TRBJ2-7; 14 nucleotides match TRBD2. The trim removed 9 bases at V and 3 bases at J, leaving 25 bases unmatched. The CDR3 is made up of 21 amino acids. The germline V gene encodes CDR1 MNHNS and CDR2 SASEGT. CDR3 amino acids: CARLNYRVPGLAGDGVYEQYF. The CDR3 DNA reads TGTGCCAGACTCAATTACAGGGTACCGGGACTAGCGGGAGATGGGGTCTACGAGCAGTACTTC.

The J gene is TRBJ2-5, the V gene TRBV30, with 9 bases identical to TRBD2. The trim removed 2 bases at V and 4 bases at J, leaving 5 bases unmatched. This CDR3 region has 14 residues. Per the germline V gene, CDR1 is GTSNPN and CDR2 is SVGIG (reference sequence). CDR3 protein: CAWSNLAGLETQYF. The CDR3 DNA is TGTGCCTGGAGTAATCTAGCGGGGTTAGAGACCCAGTACTTC.

At least ten counts were recorded for this clonotype. The rearrangement links TRBV24-1 to TRBJ1-1, with D uncertain. The germline CDR1 and CDR2 sequences are KGHDR and SFDVKD. Trimming took off 5 bases at V and 2 bases at J, with 8 bases between the two ends. CDR3 length: 13 residues. For the CDR3, the DNA is TGTGCCACCAGTGGGGAATTAAACACTGAAGCTTTCTTT. This sequence encodes CATSGELNTEAFF.

This chain uses TRBV6-1 with TRBJ2-7; D is perhaps TRBD1 (5 bases). Germline V gene lookup returns CDR1 MNHNS and CDR2 SASEGT. The CDR3 contains 14 residues. Trimming cost V 7 bases and J 2 bases, with 15 bases left between them. This chain's CDR3 is CASTRQGRTYEQYF. The CDR3 DNA reads as TGTGCCAGCACCCGGCAGGGCAGGACCTACGAGCAGTACTTC.

This clonotype was counted ten times or more. This chain uses TRBV12-3 or TRBV12-4 with TRBJ1-2; possibly TRBD1 for D (6 bases). Trimming took off 6 bases at V and 2 bases at J, with 13 bases between the two ends. The CDR3 totals 14 residues. In nucleotides, the CDR3 is TGTGCCAGCAGCTCTACCGGACAGAACTATGGCTACACCTTC. Protein: CASSSTGQNYGYTF.

Comments on this clonotype: A much larger clone lies a single base off, so this may be a read error. The chain has TRBV29-1 and TRBJ2-7, with D perhaps assigned TRBD1 or TRBD2 (5 bases each). The CDR3 spans 12 residues. V lost 8 bases and J lost 5, with 16 bases in between. Germline V gene lookup returns CDR1 SQVTM and CDR2 ANQGSEA. CDR3: CSCWDLGDEQYF. The CDR3, as DNA: TGCAGCTGCTGGGACCTAGGGGACGAGCAGTACTTC.

This clonotype was counted ten times or more. The CDR3 DNA follows: TGTGCCAGCAGTAGGGACAGGGAAACCAATGAGCAGTTCTTC. Translating it yields CASSRDRETNEQFF. The chain employs TRBV6-1 and TRBJ2-1, with 9 bases that match TRBD1. V dropped 5 bases and J dropped 6; count of bases not matched to a gene: 5. The CDR3 loop spans 14 amino acids. Germline V gene lookup returns CDR1 MNHNS and CDR2 SASEGT.